One T cell receptor beta chain is described in this entry. Its specificity is not known. A junction end diverges from the germline sequence, so it may reflect a read error. Germline lookup yields CDR1 SGDLS and CDR2 YYNGEE. The CDR3 consists of 15 residues. The data stem from a study of read filtering for tumor transcriptome and immune sequencing. This library used around 400 ng RNA and molecular barcoded adaptors spanning alpha/delta and beta/gamma chains. TCRdb reprocessed the reads with MiXCR, giving one entry per CDR3 protein. The sample lists approximately 58,000 distinct CDR3 sequences, 9% to 15% occurring once. Points from the study as a whole: RNA-seq captured clonotypes less deeply and reliably than IR-seq.

The TCR originated in a donor aged 40 or over with multiple myeloma. The chain uses TRBV9 and TRBJ2-1; D unresolved. The sample comprised a population of CD138-negative cells sorted from bone marrow. DNA of the CDR3: TGTGCCAGCGGCGTAGTAGGCGAGTACTATAATGAGCAGTTCTTC. Amino acids: CASGVVGEYYNEQFF. Using reference TRBV9 and TRBJ2-1 for the parts outside the CDR3, the full variable domain is DSGVTQTPKHLITATGQRVTLRCSPRSGDLSVYWYQQSLDQGLQFLIQYYNGEERAKGNILERFSAQQFPDLHSELNLSSLELGDSALYFCASGVVGEYYNEQFFGPGTRLTVL.